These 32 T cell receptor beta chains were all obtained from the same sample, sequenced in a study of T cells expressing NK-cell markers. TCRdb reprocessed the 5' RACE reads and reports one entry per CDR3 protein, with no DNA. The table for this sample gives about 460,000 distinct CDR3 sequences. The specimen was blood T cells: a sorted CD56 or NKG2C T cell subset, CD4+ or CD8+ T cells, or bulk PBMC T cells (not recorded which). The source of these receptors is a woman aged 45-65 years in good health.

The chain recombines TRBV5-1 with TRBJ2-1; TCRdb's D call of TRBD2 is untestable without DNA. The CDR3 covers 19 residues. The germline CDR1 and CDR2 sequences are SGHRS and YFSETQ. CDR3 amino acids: CASRPFRTSGRAKAIEQFF.

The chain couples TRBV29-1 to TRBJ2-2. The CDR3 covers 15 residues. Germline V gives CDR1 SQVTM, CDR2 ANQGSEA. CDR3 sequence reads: CSVPKSGTNTGELFF.

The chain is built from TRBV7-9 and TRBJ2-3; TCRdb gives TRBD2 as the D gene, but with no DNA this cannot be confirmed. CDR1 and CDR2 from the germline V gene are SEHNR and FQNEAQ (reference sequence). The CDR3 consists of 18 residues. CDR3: CASSFYPLAVTVPDTQYF.

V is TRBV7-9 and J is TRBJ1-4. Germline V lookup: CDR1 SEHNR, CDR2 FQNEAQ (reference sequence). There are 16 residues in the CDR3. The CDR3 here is CASSLLLSGTNEKLFF.

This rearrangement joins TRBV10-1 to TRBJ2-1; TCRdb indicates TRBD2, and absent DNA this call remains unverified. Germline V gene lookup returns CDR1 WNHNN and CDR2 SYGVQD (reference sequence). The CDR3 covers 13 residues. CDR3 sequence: CATRASGNNEQFF.

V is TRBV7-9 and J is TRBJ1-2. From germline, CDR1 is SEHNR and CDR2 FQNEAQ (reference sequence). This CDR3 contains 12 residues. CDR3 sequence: CATESTTTYYTF.

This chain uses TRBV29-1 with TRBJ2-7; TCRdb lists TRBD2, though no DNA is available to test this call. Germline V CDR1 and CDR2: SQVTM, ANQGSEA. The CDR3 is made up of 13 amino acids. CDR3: CSVLTSGSFEQYF.

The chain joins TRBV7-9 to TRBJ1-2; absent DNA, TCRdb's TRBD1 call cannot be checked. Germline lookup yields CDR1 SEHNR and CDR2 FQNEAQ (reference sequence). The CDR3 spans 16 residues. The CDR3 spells CASSLGLGGTLGGYTF.

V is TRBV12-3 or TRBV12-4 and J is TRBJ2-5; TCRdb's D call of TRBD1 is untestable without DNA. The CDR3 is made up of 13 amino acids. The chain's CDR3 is CASITLGGETQYF.

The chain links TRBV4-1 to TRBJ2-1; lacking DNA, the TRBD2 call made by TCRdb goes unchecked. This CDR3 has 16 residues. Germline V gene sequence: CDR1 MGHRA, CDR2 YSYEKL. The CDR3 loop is CASSQAGLAGSNEQFF.

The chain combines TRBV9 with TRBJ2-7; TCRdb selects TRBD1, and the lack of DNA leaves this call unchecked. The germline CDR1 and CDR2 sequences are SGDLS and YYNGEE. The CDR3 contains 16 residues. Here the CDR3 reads CASSPRGGRTFYEQYF.

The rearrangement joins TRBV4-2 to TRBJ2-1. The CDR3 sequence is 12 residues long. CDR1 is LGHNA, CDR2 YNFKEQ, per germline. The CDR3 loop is CASSQAGLNLFF.

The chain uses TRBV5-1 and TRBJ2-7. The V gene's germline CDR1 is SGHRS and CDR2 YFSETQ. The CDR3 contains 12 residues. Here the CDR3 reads CASSLGGYEQYF.

The CDR3 spells CASSLAKGVPDTQYF. The chain is built from TRBV5-1 and TRBJ2-3. Germline loops: CDR1 SGHRS, CDR2 YFSETQ. The CDR3 length is 15 residues.

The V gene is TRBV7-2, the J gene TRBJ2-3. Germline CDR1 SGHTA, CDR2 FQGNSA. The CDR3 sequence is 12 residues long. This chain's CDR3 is CASSPLQGTQYF.

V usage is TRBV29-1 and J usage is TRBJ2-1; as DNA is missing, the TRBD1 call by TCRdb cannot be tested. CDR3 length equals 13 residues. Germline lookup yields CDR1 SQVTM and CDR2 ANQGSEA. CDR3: CSAPGQGGHEQFF.

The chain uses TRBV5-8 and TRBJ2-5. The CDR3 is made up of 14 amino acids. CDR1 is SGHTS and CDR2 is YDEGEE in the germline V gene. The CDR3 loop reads CASSFGVRKETQYF.

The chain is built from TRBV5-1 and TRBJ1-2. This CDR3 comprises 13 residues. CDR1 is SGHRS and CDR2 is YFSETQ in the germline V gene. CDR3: CASSPLARNGYTF.

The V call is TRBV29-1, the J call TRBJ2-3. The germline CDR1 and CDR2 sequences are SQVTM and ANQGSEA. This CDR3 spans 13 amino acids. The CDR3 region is CSVERFSTDTQYF.

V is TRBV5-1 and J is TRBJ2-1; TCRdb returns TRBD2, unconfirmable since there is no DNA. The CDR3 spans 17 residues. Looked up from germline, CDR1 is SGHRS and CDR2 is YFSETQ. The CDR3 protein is CASSARDLGGGHNEQFF. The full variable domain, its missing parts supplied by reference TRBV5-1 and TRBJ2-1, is KAGVTQTPRYLIKTRGQQVTLSCSPISGHRSVSWYQQTPGQGLQFLFEYFSETQRNKGNFPGRFSGRQFSNSRSEMNVSTLELGDSALYLCASSARDLGGGHNEQFFGPGTRLTVL.

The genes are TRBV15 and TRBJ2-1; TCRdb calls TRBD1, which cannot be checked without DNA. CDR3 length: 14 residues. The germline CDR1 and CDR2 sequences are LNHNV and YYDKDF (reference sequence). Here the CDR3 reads CATSRDEGAPQQFF.

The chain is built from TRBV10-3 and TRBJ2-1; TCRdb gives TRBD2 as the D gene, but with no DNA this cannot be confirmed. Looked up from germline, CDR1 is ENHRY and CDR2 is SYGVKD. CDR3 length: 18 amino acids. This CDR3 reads CAISKQSQMGTGNNEQFF.

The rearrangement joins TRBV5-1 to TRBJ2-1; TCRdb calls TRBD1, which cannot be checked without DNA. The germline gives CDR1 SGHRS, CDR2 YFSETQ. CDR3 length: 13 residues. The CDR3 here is CASADRARYEQFF.

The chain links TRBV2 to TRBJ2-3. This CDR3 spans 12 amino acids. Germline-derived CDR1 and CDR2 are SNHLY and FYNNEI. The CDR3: CATGPSTDTQYF.

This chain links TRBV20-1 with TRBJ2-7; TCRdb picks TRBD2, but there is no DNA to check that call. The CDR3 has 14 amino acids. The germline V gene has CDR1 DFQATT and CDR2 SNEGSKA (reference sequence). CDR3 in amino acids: CSGVRREGLGEQYF.

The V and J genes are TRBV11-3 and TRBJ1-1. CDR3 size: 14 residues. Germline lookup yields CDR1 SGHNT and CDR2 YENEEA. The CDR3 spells CASSLMTVYTEAFF.

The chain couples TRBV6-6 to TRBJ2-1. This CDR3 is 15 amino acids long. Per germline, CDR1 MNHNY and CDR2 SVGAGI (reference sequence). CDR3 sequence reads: CASSYSSTLGDEQFF.

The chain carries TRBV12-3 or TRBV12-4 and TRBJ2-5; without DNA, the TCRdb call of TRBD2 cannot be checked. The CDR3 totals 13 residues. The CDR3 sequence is CASSFSGGVGQYF.

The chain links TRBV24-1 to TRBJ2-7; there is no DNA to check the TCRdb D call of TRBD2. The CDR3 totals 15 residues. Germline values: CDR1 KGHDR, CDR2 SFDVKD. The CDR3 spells CATSEGDYPSYEQYF.

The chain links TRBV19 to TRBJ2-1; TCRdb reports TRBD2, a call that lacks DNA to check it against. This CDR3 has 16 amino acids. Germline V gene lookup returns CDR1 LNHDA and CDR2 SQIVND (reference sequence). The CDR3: CASSLGGTSVYNEQFF.

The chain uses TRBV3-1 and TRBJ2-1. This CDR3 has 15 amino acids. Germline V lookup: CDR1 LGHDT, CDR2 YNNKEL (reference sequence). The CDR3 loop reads CASSQEALASNEQFF.

The CDR3 loop reads CASSLSGRRTGELFF. The chain employs TRBV4-2 and TRBJ2-2; absent DNA, TCRdb's TRBD2 call cannot be checked. The CDR3 has 15 amino acids. Per the germline V gene, CDR1 is LGHNA and CDR2 is YNFKEQ.